This record covers a single T cell receptor (beta chain). What it binds is unknown. The V end lost 0 bases, the J end lost 2 bases, and 7 bases lay between the germline ends. The CDR3 contains 14 residues. CDR1 is SGHRS, CDR2 YFSETQ, per germline. This record belongs to a study of blood T cells in healthy people across ages. Study-level findings and limits: Greater diversity and more naive CD4+ cells were seen in long-lived donors than in aged donors. The unsorted PBMCs prevented any conclusive comparison of naive versus antigen-experienced cells. Lack of knowledge of donor CMV status possibly confounded expanded clonotype changes. Older age went with lower TCR beta diversity per million T cells, in a roughly linear way.

Then a second PCR, running roughly 7 to 11 cycles, was carried out with a sample-barcoded 5' primer and a J-beta primer mix. Each CDR3 protein is one row after TCRdb ran MiXCR on the 5' RACE reads. In the table there are about 400,000 distinct CDR3 sequences, about 55% of which are singletons. The sequence was collected from a man aged 55 to 70 in good health. J is TRBJ2-3 and V is TRBV5-1; D is uncertain. Sequences were obtained from blood. The chain's CDR3 is CASSLVKNTDTQYF. The CDR3 DNA sequence: TGCGCCAGCAGCTTGGTAAAGAACACAGATACGCAGTATTTT.